These 28 T cell receptor beta chains share one sample of origin, sequenced in a study of blood T cell repertoires in COVID-19. Repertoires were generated with immunoSEQ multiplex PCR, while TCRdb's copy carries only in-frame clones and drops some. The sample lists 280,000 or so clones, 87% seen once, with about 5.5% in the top ten. Sequenced sample: PBMCs or T cells enriched from blood (not recorded which). These receptors came from a woman aged 40 to 50 who had recovered from COVID-19.

This clone was counted between two and nine times. V gene TRBV7-9 combines with J gene TRBJ1-5; 7 nucleotides match TRBD1. The V gene end was trimmed by 5 bases and the J gene end by 11 bases; junction bases not matched to a gene: 6. Germline V CDR1 and CDR2: SEHNR, FQNEAQ (reference sequence). The CDR3 sequence is 12 residues long. DNA of the CDR3: TGTGCCAGCAGCCGAGAGACAGGGACCCAGCATTTT. The encoded protein is CASSRETGTQHF.

The chain is built from TRBV7-2 and TRBJ2-7, with unresolved D. This CDR3 spans 13 amino acids. The germline V and J ends were trimmed by 5 bases and 6 bases, with 14 bases remaining between them. Germline-derived CDR1 and CDR2 are SGHTA and FQGNSA. CDR3 bases: TGTGCCAGCAGCGCCCCCAACTCCCCCGAGCAGTACTTC. Translating gives CASSAPNSPEQYF.

The V gene is TRBV28, the J gene TRBJ1-2, with D maybe TRBD1 (6 bases). The CDR3 is 13 residues long. V was pared by 7 bases and J by 8 bases, with 17 bases between. The germline gives CDR1 MDHEN, CDR2 SYDVKM. The CDR3 DNA reads TGTGCCAGCACCTCGCCGGGGGGCTACGGCTACACCTTC. It is translated as CASTSPGGYGYTF.

V is TRBV6-4 and J is TRBJ2-2; the match to TRBD2 covers 10 bases. CDR1 and CDR2 (germline): MRHNA, SNTAGT. The CDR3 extends over 19 amino acids. J gave up 3 bases and V 6 bases, and 16 bases lay outside the gene matches. The CDR3 here is CASSPLGLAGVRDTGELFF. The CDR3 coding sequence is TGTGCCAGCAGCCCATTGGGGCTAGCGGGAGTAAGGGACACCGGGGAGCTGTTTTTT.

The rearrangement uses TRBV9 and TRBJ2-2, with D perhaps TRBD1 (5 bases). This CDR3 contains 15 residues. V lost 0 bases to trimming and J lost 6 bases, with 12 bases between them. The germline CDR1 and CDR2 sequences are SGDLS and YYNGEE. The CDR3 here is CASSVEQGWSGELFF. The CDR3 nucleotides read TGTGCCAGCAGCGTAGAGCAGGGTTGGTCCGGGGAGCTGTTTTTT.

This clone came up once. The V and J genes are TRBV12-3 or TRBV12-4 and TRBJ1-2; TRBD1 matches at 7 bases. V dropped 2 bases and J dropped 8; count of bases not matched to a gene: 5. CDR3 size: 13 residues. CDR3 region: CASSLRAGGGYTF. DNA for the CDR3: TGTGCCAGCAGTTTAAGGGCAGGGGGAGGCTACACCTTC.

The chain recombines TRBV29-1 with TRBJ1-4, with 7 bases identical to TRBD1. With 2 bases clipped from V and 6 bases from J, the junction kept 12 bases outside the gene matches. The CDR3 sequence is 16 residues long. Germline V gene data show CDR1 as SQVTM and CDR2 as ANQGSEA. The CDR3 nucleotides are TGCAGCGTTGAACCCCTCCCGACAGGGCGGGATGAAAAACTGTTTTTT. Its translation is CSVEPLPTGRDEKLFF.

This clone has a handful of counts. The chain has TRBV5-1 and TRBJ1-4, with D possibly TRBD1 on 6 matching bases. Germline-derived CDR1 and CDR2 are SGHRS and YFSETQ. This CDR3 region has 15 residues. The V and J ends lost 2 bases and 8 bases respectively, with 16 bases between them. CDR3: CASSFTGNPIEKLFF. The CDR3 DNA reads as TGCGCCAGCAGCTTTACAGGGAATCCGATCGAAAAACTGTTTTTT.

The chain combines TRBV24-1 with TRBJ2-7; maybe TRBD1 (6 bases). Germline V lookup: CDR1 KGHDR, CDR2 SFDVKD. V gave up 3 bases and J gave up 0 bases, with 11 bases separating them. The CDR3 contains 15 residues. The CDR3 nucleotides are TGTGCCACCAGTGATGGGCCAGGGGCCTCCTACGAGCAGTACTTC. It codes for CATSDGPGASYEQYF.

This clone was counted between two and nine times. CDR3 protein: CASRPGSSYNEQFF. In DNA form, the CDR3 reads TGTGCCAGTAGGCCGGGGAGCTCCTACAATGAGCAGTTCTTC. This chain links TRBV19 with TRBJ2-1; D is perhaps TRBD2 (5 bases). The CDR3 is 14 amino acids. Germline CDR1 and CDR2: LNHDA and SQIVND (reference sequence). Between the trimmed V and J ends, which lost 6 bases and 0 bases, there was a span of 9 bases.

The chain recombines TRBV7-2 with TRBJ2-7; 13 bases fit TRBD2. The CDR3 runs 16 residues. After removal of 5 bases from V and 2 bases from J, the junction contained 6 bases not matched to a gene. Per germline, CDR1 SGHTA and CDR2 FQGNSA. The CDR3 DNA reads TGTGCCAGCAGCCCAAGACTAGCGGGGGGTCCCTACGAGCAGTACTTC. It codes for CASSPRLAGGPYEQYF.

V gene TRBV5-3 combines with J gene TRBJ2-1; 7 bases line up with TRBD2. TRBV5-3 counts as an open reading frame of uncertain function. Losses at the gene ends were 5 bases for V and 3 bases for J; bases not matched to a gene: 11. There are 16 residues in the CDR3. CDR3 bases: TGTGCCAGAAGATCAGTAGCGGGTTACTTCTACAATGAGCAGTTCTTC. It is translated as CARRSVAGYFYNEQFF.

On this clone itself: The sample contains more than one DNA sequence encoding this CDR3. The genes are TRBV18 and TRBJ1-5; weak D call: TRBD1 (6 bases). The CDR3 consists of 13 residues. Looked up from germline, CDR1 is KGHSH and CDR2 is LQKENI. Trimming stripped 3 bases from V and 4 bases from J, with 7 bases between. CDR3 region: CASSPDRNQPQHF. In DNA form, the CDR3 reads TGTGCCAGCTCACCGGACAGAAATCAGCCCCAGCATTTT.

The CDR3 loop reads CATSTGAEEKLFF. CDR3 bases: TGTGCCACCTCGACAGGGGCGGAGGAAAAACTGTTTTTT. The rearrangement uses TRBV24-1 and TRBJ1-4; 8 nucleotides match TRBD1. This CDR3 region has 13 residues. The trim removed 9 bases at V and 8 bases at J, leaving 7 bases unmatched. The germline gives CDR1 KGHDR, CDR2 SFDVKD.

The rearrangement links TRBV19 to TRBJ1-5; no definite D call. The CDR3 contains 13 residues. CDR1 and CDR2 from the germline V gene are LNHDA and SQIVND (reference sequence). V dropped 7 bases and J dropped 4 bases, with 11 bases sitting between them. CDR3 amino acids: CASTGTLNQPQHF. CDR3 DNA sequence: TGTGCCAGTACGGGAACGTTAAATCAGCCCCAGCATTTT.

The DNA for the CDR3 is TGCGCCAGCAGTGAGTCCGGCAGGCCCTATGGCTACACCTTC. It yields the protein CASSESGRPYGYTF. J is TRBJ1-2 and V is TRBV10-2; D is unclear. V was shortened by 0 bases and J by 4 bases, with 9 bases between the two germline ends. Germline CDR1 and CDR2: WSHSY and SAAADI. The CDR3 extends over 14 amino acids.

This chain joins TRBV11-2 and TRBJ1-1; 12 bases agree with TRBD1. Germline trimming cut 2 bases from V and 2 bases from J; bases unmatched to any gene: 9. This CDR3 is 18 amino acids long. The V gene's germline CDR1 is SGHAT and CDR2 FQNNGV. The CDR3 sequence: CASSLPVGQGAKNTEAFF. CDR3 in DNA: TGTGCCAGCAGCTTACCCGTGGGACAGGGGGCGAAAAACACTGAAGCTTTCTTT.

Concerning this clone itself: Other DNA variants within this sample encode the same CDR3. The V and J genes are TRBV30 and TRBJ1-5; 7 nucleotides line up with TRBD1. The CDR3 is made up of 13 amino acids. Germline CDR1 is GTSNPN and CDR2 is SVGIG (reference sequence). J lost 7 bases, V lost 0 bases, and 3 bases had no gene match. CDR3 DNA sequence: TGTGCCTGGAGTGTGCAGGGGGGCCAGCCCCAGCATTTT. Protein: CAWSVQGGQPQHF.

This clone was seen only once. This chain connects TRBV4-1 to TRBJ2-7, with 8 nucleotides matching TRBD2. Trimming at V came to 3 bases and at J to 1 base, leaving 8 bases not matched to a gene. CDR1 is MGHRA, CDR2 YSYEKL, per germline. CDR3 length: 16 amino acids. The chain's CDR3 is CASSHSGRGGSYEQYF. CDR3 DNA: TGCGCCAGCAGCCACAGCGGGAGAGGGGGGTCCTACGAGCAGTACTTC.

This chain joins TRBV3-1 (or the pseudogene TRBV3-2) and TRBJ2-7, with D tentatively TRBD1 (6 bases). Deletions cut 0 bases from V and 4 bases from J, with 10 bases between. The CDR3 contains 14 residues. Germline CDR1 is LGHDT and CDR2 is YNNKEL (reference sequence). Here the CDR3 reads CASSQDGTFYEQYF. The DNA for the CDR3 is TGTGCCAGCAGCCAAGACGGGACATTTTACGAGCAGTACTTC.

The chain is built from TRBV19 and TRBJ2-3; TRBD1 might be the D (6 bases). The CDR3 is 16 residues long. Germline V lookup: CDR1 LNHDA, CDR2 SQIVND (reference sequence). The germline V and J ends were trimmed by 9 bases and 7 bases, with 26 bases remaining between them. CDR3 DNA: TGTGCCAGCGCCCAGATACGAGGACAGCCCACGAATACGCAGTATTTT. The encoded protein is CASAQIRGQPTNTQYF.

The chain links TRBV3-1 (or the pseudogene TRBV3-2) to TRBJ1-2; unclear D gene. The V end was cut by 0 bases, the J end by 3 bases, with 14 bases between. Germline CDR1 and CDR2: LGHDT and YNNKEL (reference sequence). CDR3 length equals 16 residues. CDR3 bases: TGTGCCAGCAGCCAAGATTATTTACGGGGTGACTATGGCTACACCTTC. It specifies CASSQDYLRGDYGYTF.

This clone was observed a handful of times. V is TRBV28 and J is TRBJ2-2; 11 bases fit TRBD2. Germline CDR1 is MDHEN and CDR2 is SYDVKM. The CDR3 runs to 15 residues. Trimming took 2 bases from V and 7 from J; bases not matched to a gene: 3. The CDR3 is CASSLRLAGYGELFF. As DNA, the CDR3 is TGTGCCAGCAGTTTAAGACTAGCGGGATACGGGGAGCTGTTTTTT.

This chain uses TRBV18 with TRBJ2-4; D perhaps matches TRBD2 (6 bases). The CDR3 covers 16 residues. Germline V CDR1 and CDR2: KGHSH, LQKENI. The germline V and J ends were trimmed by 3 bases and 6 bases, with 18 bases remaining between them. This chain's CDR3 is CASSPGSGAVGNIQYF. CDR3 nucleotide sequence: TGTGCCAGCTCACCGGGTTCGGGAGCGGTAGGAAACATTCAGTACTTC.

This clone has a single count. The rearrangement uses TRBV2 and TRBJ2-5; tentatively, D is TRBD2 (6 bases). Trimming stripped 6 bases from V and 2 bases from J, with 13 bases between. From germline, CDR1 is SNHLY and CDR2 FYNNEI. The CDR3 length is 14 residues. The CDR3 DNA reads as TGTGCCAGCAGGTCGGGGGTGGGGCAAGAGACCCAGTACTTC. Translation: CASRSGVGQETQYF. The variable domain in full, completed from reference TRBV2 and TRBJ2-5, reads EPEVTQTPSHQVTQMGQEVILRCVPISNHLYFYWYRQILGQKVEFLVSFYNNEISEKSEIFDDQFSVERPDGSNFTLKIRSTKLEDSAMYFCASRSGVGQETQYFGPGTRLLVL.

With respect to this clone: At one boundary the junction diverges from the germline segment, which might be a read error. The chain employs TRBV7-9 and TRBJ2-1; D possibly corresponds to TRBD2 (5 bases). The CDR3 is made up of 13 amino acids. The V gene's germline CDR1 is SEHNR and CDR2 FQNEAQ (reference sequence). This CDR3 reads CASSLASINEQFF. The CDR3 DNA reads as TGTGCCAGCAGCCTAGCTAGCATCAATGAGCAGTTCTTC.

The chain links TRBV10-2 to TRBJ1-1; tentatively, D is TRBD1 (6 bases). This CDR3 has 15 residues. CDR1 is WSHSY and CDR2 is SAAADI in the germline V gene. Trimming removed 6 bases from V and 1 base from J, with 15 bases in between. The CDR3 region has the DNA TGCGCCAGCAGACCCCCCCTACAGGGGAACACTGAAGCTTTCTTT. Encoded protein: CASRPPLQGNTEAFF.

This chain links TRBV6-5 with TRBJ1-2; TRBD1 aligns across 9 bases. J lost 7 bases, V lost 10 bases, and 4 bases had no gene match. The germline CDR1 and CDR2 sequences are MNHEY and SVGAGI. The CDR3 runs 11 residues. CDR3 coding DNA: TGTGCCACCCACAGGGGGCTTGGCTACACCTTC. Translated: CATHRGLGYTF.